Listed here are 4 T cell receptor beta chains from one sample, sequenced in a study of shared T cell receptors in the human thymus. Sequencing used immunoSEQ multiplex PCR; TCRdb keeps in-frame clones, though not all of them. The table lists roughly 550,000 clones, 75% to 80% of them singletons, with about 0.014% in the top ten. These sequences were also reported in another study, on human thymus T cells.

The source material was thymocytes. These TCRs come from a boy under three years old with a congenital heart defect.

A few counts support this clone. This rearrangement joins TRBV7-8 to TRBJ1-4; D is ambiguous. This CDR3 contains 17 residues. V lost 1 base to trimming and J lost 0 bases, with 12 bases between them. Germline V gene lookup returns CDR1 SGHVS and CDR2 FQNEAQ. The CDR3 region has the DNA TGTGCCAGCAGCTTAGTTGGTCCGAGAGCAACTAATGAAAAACTGTTTTTT. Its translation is CASSLVGPRATNEKLFF.

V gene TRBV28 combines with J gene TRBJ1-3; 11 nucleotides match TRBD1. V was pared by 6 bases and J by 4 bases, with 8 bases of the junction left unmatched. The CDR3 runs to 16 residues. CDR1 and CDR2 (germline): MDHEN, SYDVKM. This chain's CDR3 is CASRDRGLEAGNTIYF. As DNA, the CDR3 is TGTGCCAGCAGGGACAGGGGGCTAGAGGCGGGAAACACCATATATTTT.

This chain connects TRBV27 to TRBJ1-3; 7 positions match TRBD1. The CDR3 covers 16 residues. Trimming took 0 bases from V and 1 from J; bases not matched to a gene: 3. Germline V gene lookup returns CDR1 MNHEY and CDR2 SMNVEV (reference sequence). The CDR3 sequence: CASSLSGRGSGNTIYF. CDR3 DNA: TGTGCCAGCAGTTTATCGGGCAGGGGGTCTGGAAACACCATATATTTT.

For the CDR3, the DNA is TGTGCCAGCAGTTTAGGGGTCGGGGACAAACCCATTCAGTACTTC. Its translation: CASSLGVGDKPIQYF. This chain links TRBV28 with TRBJ2-4; TRBD1 might be the D (6 bases). The CDR3 contains 15 residues. Germline assignment: CDR1 MDHEN and CDR2 SYDVKM. Trimming stripped 2 bases from V and 9 bases from J, with 17 bases between.